The 9 T cell receptor beta chains listed next were all sequenced from one sample in a study of blood T cell repertoires in COVID-19. This table comes from immunoSEQ multiplex PCR, and its TCRdb copy is limited to in-frame clones, with some not included. The sample contains 190,000 or so clones, 85% of which appear only once. Sequenced input: PBMCs or T cells enriched from blood (not recorded which). These receptors all stem from a middle-aged man who had recovered from COVID-19.

V and J are TRBV11-2 and TRBJ2-5, with 10 bases aligning to TRBD2. Per germline, CDR1 SGHAT and CDR2 FQNNGV. The length of the CDR3 is 14 residues. The J segment lost 6 bases and the V segment lost 4 bases, leaving 5 bases of the junction unmatched. CDR3 in amino acids: CASSSSGSEQTQYF. The CDR3 DNA reads TGTGCCAGCAGCTCTAGCGGGAGCGAACAGACCCAGTACTTC. Based on the CDR3 plus reference TRBV11-2 and TRBJ2-5, the full variable domain is EAGVAQSPRYKIIEKRQSVAFWCNPISGHATLYWYQQILGQGPKLLIQFQNNGVVDDSQLPKDRFSAERLKGVDSTLKIQPAKLEDSAVYLCASSSSGSEQTQYFGPGTRLLVL.

V and J are TRBV7-2 and TRBJ2-2; 8 positions agree with TRBD2. J gave up 0 bases and V 7 bases, and 7 bases lay outside the gene matches. The CDR3 covers 16 residues. Germline CDR1 reads SGHTA; CDR2 reads FQGNSA. The CDR3 DNA follows: TGTGCCAGCAATTCCGGGGGGGCCGCGAACACCGGGGAGCTGTTTTTT. It encodes CASNSGGAANTGELFF.

The chain combines TRBV20-1 with TRBJ1-3; D gene uncertain. V gave up 3 bases and J gave up 0 bases, with 9 bases separating them. The CDR3 loop spans 14 amino acids. Germline assignment: CDR1 DFQATT and CDR2 SNEGSKA (reference sequence). The CDR3, as DNA: TGCAGTGCTAGTCCCAGGTCCTCTGGAAACACCATATATTTT. Translated, it gives CSASPRSSGNTIYF.

The chain carries TRBV12-3 or TRBV12-4 and TRBJ2-1, with a weak D call TRBD2 (6 bases). CDR3 size: 13 residues. Trimming removed 4 bases at V and 10 bases at J, with 14 bases between. This CDR3 reads CASSSRDSGEQFF. For the CDR3, the DNA is TGTGCCAGCAGTTCCCGGGACTCAGGGGAGCAGTTCTTC.

As DNA, the CDR3 is TGTGCCAGCAGCTTGGATGGAGTGGGTGCAAATCAGCCCCAGCATTTT. It encodes CASSLDGVGANQPQHF. V gene TRBV5-4 combines with J gene TRBJ1-5; D is undetermined. Trimming left V 0 bases short and J 4 bases short, with 14 bases between. Germline V gene data show CDR1 as SGHNT and CDR2 as YYREEE (reference sequence). The CDR3 has 16 amino acids.

The rearrangement links TRBV19 to TRBJ2-3; a weak D match, TRBD1 (6 bases). CDR3 size: 16 residues. With 1 base removed from V and 0 bases from J, the gap between germline ends came to 11 bases. Per the germline V gene, CDR1 is LNHDA and CDR2 is SQIVND (reference sequence). The CDR3 loop is CASSIGAGASTDTQYF. The CDR3 bases are TGTGCCAGTAGTATAGGAGCAGGGGCTAGCACAGATACGCAGTATTTT.

The V call is TRBV19, the J call TRBJ2-1; 10 nucleotides agree with TRBD2. Germline V gene data show CDR1 as LNHDA and CDR2 as SQIVND (reference sequence). This CDR3 comprises 16 residues. The V segment lost 7 bases and the J segment 8 bases; nucleotides outside the gene matches: 14. DNA of the CDR3: TGTGCCAGTACACCTCTAGAAGCGGGAGGGGTCGATGAGCAGTTCTTC. This gives the protein CASTPLEAGGVDEQFF.

The rearrangement joins TRBV11-1 to TRBJ1-1; D call uncertain. With 1 base removed from V and 3 bases from J, the gap between germline ends came to 9 bases. CDR3 length: 14 residues. CDR1 SGHAT and CDR2 FQDESV come from the germline V gene (reference sequence). This CDR3 reads CASSLDLLYTEAFF. The CDR3 nucleotides are TGTGCCAGCAGCTTAGATTTGCTATACACTGAAGCTTTCTTT.

V gene TRBV5-6 combines with J gene TRBJ2-7; 11 bases are shared with TRBD1. The CDR3 spans 16 residues. Unmatched junction bases numbered 8, after V lost 3 bases and J lost 3 bases. Germline lookup yields CDR1 SGHDT and CDR2 YYEEEE. The CDR3 sequence is CASSSPRTGGSYEQYF. The CDR3 DNA follows: TGTGCCAGCAGCTCTCCCCGGACAGGGGGCAGCTACGAGCAGTACTTC.